This T cell receptor beta chain is drawn from a study of T cells in Graves' hyperthyroidism and ophthalmopathy. General study points: Blood also contained most expanded thyroid clonotypes above 0.001.

As regards this clonotype: Antigen specificity is unknown.

What was amplified from RNA transcripts were TCR beta CDR3 regions. Initially, a first-round RT-PCR of the TCR CDR3 employed the HTBI primer set. A single record per CDR3 protein comes from TCRdb applying MiXCR to the multiplex PCR reads. In the table there are more than 500,000 distinct CDR3 sequences, 13% to 15% of which are singletons. Criteria for exclusion of patients were uncontrolled infection, other autoimmune disease, pregnancy or lactation. Germline values: CDR1 DFQATT, CDR2 SNEGSKA (reference sequence). Trimming removed 2 bases from V and 3 bases from J; junction bases left unmatched: 6. The CDR3 spans 17 residues.

Material: blood. The V and J genes are TRBV20-1 and TRBJ2-3, with 15 nucleotides matching TRBD2. This clonotype was obtained from a woman aged 35 to 49 with Graves' hyperthyroidism. The CDR3 is CSARSGLAGGPTDTQYF. The DNA for the CDR3 is TGCAGTGCTAGATCCGGACTAGCGGGAGGGCCAACAGATACGCAGTATTTT.